The 10 T cell receptor beta chains presented below share a single source sample, sequenced in a study of shared clonotypes between healthy human individuals. Method: immunoSEQ multiplex PCR; TCRdb's copy keeps in-frame clones and lacks some. The table shows around 1,100,000 clones, with roughly 80% occurring only once. The sample was memory CD4+ T cells from PBMCs. Subset reported: CD45RA-negative fraction. Source of these receptors: a man aged 18-30 years in good health. Some clones in this sample may be carry-over from other donors' samples.

The table lists this clone with a count of one. V is TRBV9 and J is TRBJ2-7; TRBD1 matches 8 bases. The ends lost 3 bases at V and 3 bases at J; junction bases unmatched: 5. CDR3 length: 14 amino acids. Per the germline V gene, CDR1 is SGDLS and CDR2 is YYNGEE. As DNA, the CDR3 is TGTGCCAGCAGCGAGACAGGGGACGACTACGAGCAGTACTTC. This translates into CASSETGDDYEQYF.

The gene calls are TRBV7-8 and TRBJ1-6, with D maybe TRBD1 (5 bases). This CDR3 region has 15 residues. CDR1 and CDR2 (germline): SGHVS, FQNEAQ. V lost 2 bases and J lost 3, with 8 bases in between. The CDR3 sequence: CASSLSGGYNSPLHF. The CDR3 DNA is TGTGCCAGCAGCTTATCCGGGGGCTATAATTCACCCCTCCACTTT.

The chain carries TRBV2 and TRBJ1-5; tentative D call: TRBD1 (5 bases). V was shortened by 4 bases and J by 9 bases, with 19 bases between the two germline ends. This CDR3 has 15 amino acids. Germline CDR1 and CDR2: SNHLY and FYNNEI. The CDR3 spells CASSAGRQHPGPQHF. The CDR3, as DNA: TGTGCCAGCAGTGCAGGAAGACAGCACCCAGGGCCCCAGCATTTT. Full variable domain (remainder filled in from reference TRBV2 and TRBJ1-5): EPEVTQTPSHQVTQMGQEVILRCVPISNHLYFYWYRQILGQKVEFLVSFYNNEISEKSEIFDDQFSVERPDGSNFTLKIRSTKLEDSAMYFCASSAGRQHPGPQHFGDGTRLSIL.

This clone came up a few times. V usage is TRBV9 and J usage is TRBJ2-3; tentatively, D is TRBD2 (6 bases). Trimming took 3 bases from V and 2 from J, leaving 10 bases between them. Germline V gives CDR1 SGDLS, CDR2 YYNGEE. There are 14 residues in the CDR3. CDR3 sequence (DNA): TGTGCCAGCAGCGCGGGAGTTACCACAGATACGCAGTATTTT. It encodes CASSAGVTTDTQYF.

The chain couples TRBV11-1 to TRBJ2-2; D is unclear. CDR1 SGHAT and CDR2 FQDESV come from the germline V gene (reference sequence). This CDR3 spans 13 amino acids. V dropped 2 bases and J dropped 5 bases, with 6 bases sitting between them. The CDR3 spells CASSLIQTGELFF. CDR3 DNA sequence: TGTGCCAGCAGCTTAATTCAGACCGGGGAGCTGTTTTTT. Supplemented by reference TRBV11-1 and TRBJ2-2, the full variable domain reads EAEVAQSPRYKITEKSQAVAFWCDPISGHATLYWYRQILGQGPELLVQFQDESVVDDSQLPKDRFSAERLKGVDSTLKIQPAELGDSAMYLCASSLIQTGELFFGEGSRLTVL.

V gene TRBV10-1 combines with J gene TRBJ2-3, with 7 positions matching TRBD2. The CDR3 length is 14 residues. Germline assignment: CDR1 WNHNN and CDR2 SYGVQD (reference sequence). V lost 8 bases to trimming and J lost 2 bases; unmatched junction nucleotides: 7. Here the CDR3 DNA reads TGCGCCAGCCTCAGACTAGCCGACACAGATACGCAGTATTTT. Encoded protein: CASLRLADTDTQYF.

The chain couples TRBV9 to TRBJ2-7, with TRBD2 matching over 12 bases. The CDR3 loop spans 16 amino acids. V lost 3 bases, J lost 6 bases, and 10 bases stayed unmatched. Germline values: CDR1 SGDLS, CDR2 YYNGEE. In DNA, the CDR3 is TGTGCCAGCAGCGCCCTCGGACTAGCGGGATCGGGCGAGCAGTACTTC. It specifies CASSALGLAGSGEQYF.

The chain combines TRBV19 with TRBJ1-2, with TRBD1 as a possible D gene (5 bases). Germline V gene lookup returns CDR1 LNHDA and CDR2 SQIVND (reference sequence). The V end lost 1 base, the J end lost 4 bases, and 13 bases lay between the germline ends. The CDR3 contains 15 residues. In nucleotides, the CDR3 is TGTGCCAGTAGTATAGCCCCAGGGTTCAGCTATGGCTACACCTTC. Its translation: CASSIAPGFSYGYTF.

The rearrangement links TRBV10-3 to TRBJ2-3, with 7 positions matching TRBD2. J was trimmed by 0 bases and V by 0 bases; bases with no gene match: 6. The CDR3 extends over 17 amino acids. The germline V gene has CDR1 ENHRY and CDR2 SYGVKD. In nucleotides, the CDR3 is TGTGCCATCAGTGAGTCTATTAGCGGGTTCAGCACAGATACGCAGTATTTT. Its translation: CAISESISGFSTDTQYF.

CDR3 nucleotides: TGCAGCGTTGACTCCAGGGTTGAAGAGACCCAGTACTTC. The encoded protein is CSVDSRVEETQYF. This chain uses TRBV29-1 with TRBJ2-5; the D gene is possibly TRBD1 (5 bases). From germline, CDR1 is SQVTM and CDR2 ANQGSEA. CDR3 length: 13 residues. The V gene lost 3 bases and the J gene lost 3 bases, with 11 bases spanning the gap.